The T cell receptor beta chain under discussion was sequenced for a study of vaccination effects on CD4 cells after COVID-19. Study details: A couple of convalescent patients provided samples 16 days and one week prevaccination. The study's findings and limits: Clones induced by infection and by vaccine showed marked clonal contraction late after vaccination.

The repertoire was sequenced with immunoSEQ multiplex PCR; TCRdb's copy has only in-frame clones and lacks some. The table records under 80,000 clones, roughly 73% of them present only once. V was shortened by 0 bases and J by 3 bases, with 12 bases between the two germline ends. The CDR3 runs 16 residues. Germline V CDR1 and CDR2: SGHRS, YFSETQ. Regarding this clone: What it recognizes is unknown.

In the ViraFEST assay, antigen-specific CD4+ clonotypes were identified by expansion after peptide-pool stimulation. CD4+ T cell isolation took place after less than 13 days of culture. A PCR test confirmed that the person had SARS-CoV-2 infection between March and December 2020. Cells in the negative control culture received an HIV-1 Nef peptide pool. Half-medium replacement with IL-2 medium occurred on days 3 and 7. The chain joins TRBV5-1 to TRBJ2-2; D is possibly TRBD1 (5 bases). Here the sequenced sample was CD4+ T cells from PBMCs cultured with HIV peptides, taken before COVID-19 vaccination. Specified subset: HIV-1 Nef peptide pool negative control/reference culture. The clonotype comes from a human donor who had a prior SARS-CoV-2 infection. The DNA of the CDR3 is TGCGCCAGCAGCTTGGTATTCCAGGGTCACACCGGGGAGCTGTTTTTT. Translation gives CASSLVFQGHTGELFF.